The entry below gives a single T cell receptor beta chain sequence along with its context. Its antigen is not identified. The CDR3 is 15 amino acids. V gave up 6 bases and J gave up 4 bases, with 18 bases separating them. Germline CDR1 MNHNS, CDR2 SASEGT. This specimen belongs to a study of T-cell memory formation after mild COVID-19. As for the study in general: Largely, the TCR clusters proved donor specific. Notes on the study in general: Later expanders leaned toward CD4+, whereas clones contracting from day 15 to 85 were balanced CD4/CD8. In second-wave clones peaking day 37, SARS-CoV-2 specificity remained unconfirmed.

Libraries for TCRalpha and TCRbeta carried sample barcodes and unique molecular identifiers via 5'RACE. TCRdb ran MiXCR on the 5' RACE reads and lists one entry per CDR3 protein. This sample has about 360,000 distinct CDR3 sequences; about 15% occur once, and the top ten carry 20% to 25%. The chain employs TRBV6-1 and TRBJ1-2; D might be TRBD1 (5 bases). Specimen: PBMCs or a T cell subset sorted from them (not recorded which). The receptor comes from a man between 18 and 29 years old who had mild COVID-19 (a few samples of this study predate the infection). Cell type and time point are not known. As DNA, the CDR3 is TGTGCCAGCAGATACCGGGACGGTGTTCTCTATGGCTACACCTTC. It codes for CASRYRDGVLYGYTF.